These 30 T cell receptor beta chains were sequenced from one sample in a study of CD8+CD57+ T cells in acquired aplastic anemia. Genomic DNA provided the template from which TCR beta VDJ and CDR3 profiles were obtained. TCRdb redid the calling of the reads with MiXCR, one entry per CDR3 protein. The sample holds around 250,000 distinct CDR3 sequences; roughly half are singletons and the top ten take 7% to 9%. The sample was sorted CD4+, CD8+, or CD8+CD57+ T cells (not recorded which) from PBMCs. The origin of the receptors is a human donor with severe aplastic anemia or a healthy control (not recorded which).

The rearrangement uses TRBV20-1 and TRBJ2-3, with a tentative D call TRBD2 (7 bases). Trimming removed 0 bases at V and 1 base at J, with 14 bases between. The CDR3 sequence is 16 residues long. The germline V gene encodes CDR1 DFQATT and CDR2 SNEGSKA (reference sequence). The CDR3 nucleotides read TGCAGTGCTAGAGAGGGGGGGCGAGGGGGCACAGATACGCAGTATTTT. Translated, it gives CSAREGGRGGTDTQYF.

This clonotype has at least ten counts. V and J are TRBV9 and TRBJ2-7; D could derive from TRBD1 or TRBD2 (5 bases each). Germline CDR1 SGDLS, CDR2 YYNGEE. The CDR3 consists of 16 residues. V was trimmed by 3 bases and J by 5 bases, leaving 21 bases between them. The CDR3 bases are TGTGCCAGCAGCGGAGGCGGGCTAGAGGGGTTCAACGAGCAGTACTTC. Encoded protein: CASSGGGLEGFNEQYF. Complete variable domain (other parts from reference TRBV9 and TRBJ2-7): DSGVTQTPKHLITATGQRVTLRCSPRSGDLSVYWYQQSLDQGLQFLIQYYNGEERAKGNILERFSAQQFPDLHSELNLSSLELGDSALYFCASSGGGLEGFNEQYFGPGTRLTVT.

The genes are TRBV7-2 and TRBJ2-7, with a tentative D call TRBD2 (6 bases). The CDR3 totals 15 residues. V dropped 1 base and J dropped 2 bases, with 12 bases sitting between them. Germline values: CDR1 SGHTA, CDR2 FQGNSA. This CDR3 reads CASSLESRTTYEQYF. Written as DNA, the CDR3 is TGTGCCAGCAGCTTAGAGAGTCGGACTACCTACGAGCAGTACTTC.

The chain links TRBV7-2 to TRBJ2-3; no reliable D call. CDR1 is SGHTA and CDR2 is FQGNSA in the germline V gene. This CDR3 is built from 15 residues. With 6 bases removed from V and 2 bases from J, the gap between germline ends came to 15 bases. The CDR3 protein is CASRLARHLTDTQYF. Here the CDR3 DNA reads TGTGCCAGCAGACTCGCCAGGCACCTCACAGATACGCAGTATTTT.

Ten or more counts support this clonotype. In nucleotides, the CDR3 is TGTGCCAGCAGCCCGGGACTAGCGGGGGGGTGGATGTTCTTC. This encodes CASSPGLAGGWMFF. The chain joins TRBV7-3 to TRBJ2-1, with 16 bases lining up with TRBD2. This CDR3 has 14 amino acids. Germline CDR1 and CDR2: SGHTA and FQGTGA. The J segment lost 15 bases and the V segment lost 5 bases, leaving 7 bases of the junction unmatched.

The chain uses TRBV5-1 and TRBJ1-1, with 8 positions matching TRBD1. The germline gives CDR1 SGHRS, CDR2 YFSETQ. The length of the CDR3 is 15 residues. V lost 8 bases, J lost 6 bases, and 15 bases stayed unmatched. The CDR3, as DNA: TGCGCCAGTTGCTGGGGGGGACAGGCGGAGTCTGAAGCTTTCTTT. As protein: CASCWGGQAESEAFF.

A note on this clonotype: This may arise from a read error, as a much more abundant clone is one base away. This chain uses TRBV5-5 with TRBJ1-2; D gene unclear. Germline V gene data show CDR1 as SGHKS and CDR2 as YYEKEE (reference sequence). CDR3 length: 14 residues. V was cut by 4 bases and J by 7 bases, with 17 bases left in between. CDR3: CASSPSTLSGGYTF. The CDR3, as DNA: TGTGCCAGCAGCCCCTCGACCCTCAGCGGTGGCTACACCTTC.

The chain uses TRBV10-3 and TRBJ2-1; TRBD1 matches 7 bases. CDR1 ENHRY and CDR2 SYGVKD come from the germline V gene. The length of the CDR3 is 13 residues. V lost 5 bases and J lost 9; bases outside the gene matches: 7. The CDR3 sequence is CAISSRQGSEQFF. DNA for the CDR3: TGTGCCATCAGTAGCAGACAGGGATCTGAGCAGTTCTTC.

The V call is TRBV7-8, the J call TRBJ1-2; 7 nucleotides line up with TRBD1. The junction had 10 bases not matched to a gene; V was cut back by 6 bases and J by 9 bases. CDR3 length: 13 residues. CDR1 SGHVS and CDR2 FQNEAQ come from the germline V gene. This CDR3 is CASSYPQGVSYTF. The CDR3 nucleotides read TGTGCCAGCAGTTACCCCCAGGGGGTGAGCTACACCTTC.

The chain links TRBV5-1 to TRBJ2-5; TRBD1 aligns across 7 bases. V lost 4 bases, J lost 2 bases, and 5 bases stayed unmatched. Germline values: CDR1 SGHRS, CDR2 YFSETQ. This CDR3 region has 14 residues. CDR3 nucleotide sequence: TGCGCCAGCAGCATCGGGACAGAACAAGAGACCCAGTACTTC. The encoded protein is CASSIGTEQETQYF.

The rearrangement joins TRBV15 to TRBJ1-5; 10 positions agree with TRBD1. Germline V gene sequence: CDR1 LNHNV, CDR2 YYDKDF (reference sequence). This CDR3 has 15 residues. V was pared by 5 bases and J by 4 bases, with 5 bases of the junction left unmatched. The CDR3 DNA follows: TGTGCCACCAGCGCACGGACAGGGGGTAATCAGCCCCAGCATTTT. This codes for CATSARTGGNQPQHF.

This clonotype showed up just once. The V gene is TRBV3-1, the J gene TRBJ2-5; possibly TRBD1 or TRBD2 for D (5 bases each). The V end lost 0 bases, the J end lost 1 base, and 15 bases lay between the germline ends. The V gene's germline CDR1 is LGHDT and CDR2 YNNKEL (reference sequence). The CDR3 has 17 amino acids. CDR3 residues: CASSQDHRDGPQETQYF. CDR3 bases: TGTGCCAGCAGCCAAGACCACCGGGACGGGCCCCAAGAGACCCAGTACTTC.

This clonotype was picked up a small number of times. This sequence joins TRBV7-2 and TRBJ2-3; TRBD2 agrees at 13 bases. The CDR3 sequence is 16 residues long. V gave up 9 bases and J gave up 4 bases; unmatched junction bases: 10. Per germline, CDR1 SGHTA and CDR2 FQGNSA. The CDR3 region is CASSLGLAGLADTQYF. The CDR3 nucleotides are TGTGCCAGTAGTCTGGGACTAGCGGGACTGGCAGATACGCAGTATTTT.

This chain joins TRBV7-9 and TRBJ2-7; D gene unclear. The CDR3 runs to 11 residues. The V end lost 5 bases, the J end lost 5 bases, and 7 bases lay between the germline ends. Germline V gene lookup returns CDR1 SEHNR and CDR2 FQNEAQ (reference sequence). The CDR3 loop reads CASSHGDEQYF. CDR3 DNA: TGTGCCAGCAGCCATGGGGACGAGCAGTACTTC.

This chain joins TRBV12-3 or TRBV12-4 and TRBJ1-2; tentatively, D is TRBD1 (6 bases). The CDR3 runs 16 residues. V was shortened by 5 bases and J by 0 bases, with 16 bases between the two germline ends. Here the CDR3 DNA reads TGTGCCAGCAGTACCCAGGGGCAGGTCGCTAACTATGGCTACACCTTC. It yields the protein CASSTQGQVANYGYTF.

The chain uses TRBV7-9 and TRBJ2-3, with no clear D. Per the germline V gene, CDR1 is SEHNR and CDR2 is FQNEAQ (reference sequence). This CDR3 is 12 amino acids long. Trimming left V 5 bases short and J 3 bases short, with 6 bases between. The CDR3: CASSPITDTQYF. The CDR3 region has the DNA TGTGCCAGCAGCCCCATTACAGATACGCAGTATTTT.

The gene calls are TRBV20-1 and TRBJ1-5; D gene uncertain. The V gene's germline CDR1 is DFQATT and CDR2 SNEGSKA (reference sequence). Trimming took off 5 bases at V and 0 bases at J, with 11 bases between the two ends. The CDR3 consists of 14 residues. CDR3 nucleotides: TGCAGTGCTGTCACAAAGAATAGCAATCAGCCCCAGCATTTT. The encoded protein is CSAVTKNSNQPQHF.

The chain combines TRBV5-5 with TRBJ1-2; D is perhaps TRBD1 (5 bases). CDR3 length: 14 residues. V was clipped by 6 bases and J by 3 bases, with 15 bases between them. Germline values: CDR1 SGHKS, CDR2 YYEKEE (reference sequence). CDR3 nucleotide sequence: TGTGCCAGCAAGCCTACGGGAGGGGACTATGGCTACACCTTC. Protein sequence: CASKPTGGDYGYTF. Full variable domain (outside the CDR3, taken from reference TRBV5-5 and TRBJ1-2): DAGVTQSPTHLIKTRGQQVTLRCSPISGHKSVSWYQQVLGQGPQFIFQYYEKEERGRGNFPDRFSARQFPNYSSELNVNALLLGDSALYLCASKPTGGDYGYTFGSGTRLTVV.

J is TRBJ2-1 and V is TRBV12-5, with 8 bases aligning to TRBD2. The V gene's germline CDR1 is LGHNT and CDR2 FRNRAP. V trimming: 2 bases; J trimming: 15 bases; junction bases outside the gene matches: 3. CDR3 size: 11 residues. The chain's CDR3 is CASGLKAGGFF. CDR3 coding DNA: TGTGCTAGTGGTTTGAAGGCGGGGGGGTTCTTC. The entire variable domain, with the rest obtained from reference TRBV12-5 and TRBJ2-1, is as follows: DARVTQTPRHKVTEMGQEVTMRCQPILGHNTVFWYRQTMMQGLELLAYFRNRAPLDDSGMPKDRFSAEMPDATLATLKIQPSEPRDSAVYFCASGLKAGGFFGPGTRLTVL.

The CDR3 spells CASSLDLANPYEQYF. The CDR3 DNA is TGCGCCAGCAGCTTGGACCTAGCGAATCCCTACGAGCAGTACTTC. V gene TRBV5-1 combines with J gene TRBJ2-7; the D gene is possibly TRBD2 (6 bases). The CDR3 has 15 amino acids. The V end was cut by 0 bases, the J end by 2 bases, with 12 bases between. Germline assignment: CDR1 SGHRS and CDR2 YFSETQ. The variable domain in full, with the rest retrieved from reference TRBV5-1 and TRBJ2-7, is KAGVTQTPRYLIKTRGQQVTLSCSPISGHRSVSWYQQTPGQGLQFLFEYFSETQRNKGNFPGRFSGRQFSNSRSEMNVSTLELGDSALYLCASSLDLANPYEQYFGPGTRLTVT.

V is TRBV4-2 and J is TRBJ2-6, with D hard to call. V was cut by 4 bases and J by 2 bases, with 12 bases left in between. CDR3 length: 16 residues. Germline assignment: CDR1 LGHNA and CDR2 YNFKEQ. The CDR3 coding sequence is TGTGCCAGCAGCCGTGCCCAGGAGACTGGGGCCAACGTCCTGACTTTC. It is translated as CASSRAQETGANVLTF.

This sequence joins TRBV27 and TRBJ1-5; no clear D. Germline V lookup: CDR1 MNHEY, CDR2 SMNVEV (reference sequence). This CDR3 contains 13 residues. V lost 3 bases to trimming and J lost 5 bases, with 8 bases between them. CDR3 DNA: TGTGCCAGCAGTTTCGGGAAACATCAGCCCCAGCATTTT. Encoded protein: CASSFGKHQPQHF.

The chain is built from TRBV3-1 and TRBJ2-3; 10 bases align to TRBD2. The ends lost 5 bases at V and 1 base at J; junction bases unmatched: 6. Germline assignment: CDR1 LGHDT and CDR2 YNNKEL (reference sequence). The CDR3 runs to 16 residues. Here the CDR3 reads CASSEWGTSGTDTQYF. Written as DNA, the CDR3 is TGTGCCAGCAGCGAATGGGGGACTAGCGGCACAGATACGCAGTATTTT.

There are many counts of this clonotype. The rearrangement links TRBV6-4 to TRBJ1-2; TRBD1 might be the D (5 bases). The germline V gene has CDR1 MRHNA and CDR2 SNTAGT. Trimming shortened V by 8 bases and J by 2 bases, and 24 bases separated the two germline ends. The CDR3 is made up of 17 amino acids. The CDR3 region has the DNA TGTGCCAGCCCAAAAAGCGGGGGGTTCGGCGCGAACTATGGCTACACCTTC. It specifies CASPKSGGFGANYGYTF.

The chain uses TRBV6-5 and TRBJ1-2, with D hard to call. This CDR3 has 14 amino acids. Germline CDR1 and CDR2: MNHEY and SVGAGI. V shed 7 bases and J shed 3 bases, with 15 bases lying between them. The CDR3 DNA reads as TGTGCCAGCACCACAAGGGAGGGTGACTATGGCTACACCTTC. It codes for CASTTREGDYGYTF.

The V gene is TRBV10-3, the J gene TRBJ1-1; 8 nucleotides line up with TRBD1. Germline V gives CDR1 ENHRY, CDR2 SYGVKD. The CDR3 is 18 residues long. The V segment lost 3 bases and the J segment 1 base; nucleotides outside the gene matches: 13. CDR3 nucleotide sequence: TGTGCCATCAGTGACCACGACAGGGGACCGAACCCGAACACTGAAGCTTTCTTT. Translated, it gives CAISDHDRGPNPNTEAFF.

Many counts were recorded for this clonotype. This chain uses TRBV7-9 with TRBJ1-1; no reliable D call. This CDR3 is built from 17 residues. CDR1 and CDR2 from the germline V gene are SEHNR and FQNEAQ (reference sequence). V gave up 1 base and J gave up 6 bases, with 21 bases separating them. The CDR3 loop reads CASSLVPVIQPDSEAFF. DNA for the CDR3: TGTGCCAGCAGCTTAGTTCCCGTAATCCAGCCGGACTCTGAAGCTTTCTTT. The whole variable domain, remainder taken from reference TRBV7-9 and TRBJ1-1, is DTGVSQNPRHKITKRGQNVTFRCDPISEHNRLYWYRQTLGQGPEFLTYFQNEAQLEKSRLLSDRFSAERPKGSFSTLEIQRTEQGDSAMYLCASSLVPVIQPDSEAFFGQGTRLTVV.

The V call is TRBV19, the J call TRBJ2-3; D is undetermined. Trimming took 4 bases from V and 6 from J, leaving 14 bases between them. This CDR3 spans 14 amino acids. CDR1 is LNHDA and CDR2 is SQIVND in the germline V gene (reference sequence). In nucleotides, the CDR3 is TGTGCCAGTAGTACCAGTTCGGTGCCGGATACGCAGTATTTT. Translated: CASSTSSVPDTQYF.

V usage is TRBV12-3 or TRBV12-4 and J usage is TRBJ2-3; no clear D. V was shortened by 3 bases and J by 9 bases, with 7 bases between the two germline ends. The CDR3 length is 11 residues. The CDR3 DNA follows: TGTGCCAGCAGTTTGAGTGGGACGCAGTATTTT. This sequence encodes CASSLSGTQYF.

The V call is TRBV2, the J call TRBJ2-7; no clear D gene. From germline, CDR1 is SNHLY and CDR2 FYNNEI. This CDR3 is 11 amino acids long. The V gene lost 4 bases and the J gene lost 5 bases, with 6 bases spanning the gap. CDR3 region: CASSGHDEQYF. CDR3 nucleotides: TGTGCCAGCAGTGGACACGACGAGCAGTACTTC.